What follows are 6 T cell receptor beta chains derived from one specimen sequenced in a study of cytomegalovirus exposure and HLA in healthy donors. Clones were read by immunoSEQ multiplex PCR, and TCRdb kept only the in-frame ones, dropping some. The sample includes 110,000 to 150,000 clones, 75% to 90% of them seen just once. Sequenced: PBMCs. These receptors all stem from a woman aged 25 to 39 in good health and CMV-seropositive.

This chain joins TRBV5-8 and TRBJ2-5; 12 nucleotides match TRBD2. The CDR3 covers 17 residues. Per germline, CDR1 SGHTS and CDR2 YDEGEE. V lost 0 bases and J lost 2; bases outside the gene matches: 5. The CDR3 DNA sequence: TGTGCCAGCAGCTTGGGATCCGGGACTAGCGGGCAAGAGACCCAGTACTTC. Residues: CASSLGSGTSGQETQYF.

This sequence joins TRBV6-5 and TRBJ2-3, with 8 positions matching TRBD2. V shed 6 bases and J 3 bases; nucleotides not matched to a gene: 2. The germline CDR1 and CDR2 sequences are MNHEY and SVGAGI. The CDR3 has 13 residues. For the CDR3, the DNA is TGTGCCAGCAGACTAGCGGCTACAGATACGCAGTATTTT. This translates into CASRLAATDTQYF.

This clone was observed a few times. The rearrangement joins TRBV10-2 to TRBJ1-5; D is unresolved. CDR1 and CDR2 (germline): WSHSY, SAAADI. Trimming left V 2 bases short and J 4 bases short, with 6 bases between. This CDR3 has 13 amino acids. CDR3 sequence: CASSETVNQPQHF. In nucleotides, the CDR3 is TGCGCCAGCAGTGAGACGGTGAATCAGCCCCAGCATTTT.

The CDR3 nucleotides are TGTGCCAGCAGCCCAAGACCGGGACTGGGGCACGCCGGGGAGCTGTTTTTT. It encodes CASSPRPGLGHAGELFF. This chain links TRBV7-8 with TRBJ2-2; possible D gene TRBD2, 6 bases. The CDR3 extends over 17 amino acids. The V gene's germline CDR1 is SGHVS and CDR2 FQNEAQ. Trimming left V 5 bases short and J 6 bases short, with 22 bases between.

The chain is built from TRBV5-8 and TRBJ2-5; 13 bases agree with TRBD2. This CDR3 has 18 residues. Germline trimming cut 4 bases from V and 0 bases from J; bases unmatched to any gene: 9. CDR1 and CDR2 (germline): SGHTS, YDEGEE. This CDR3 is CASSPGLAGVGYQETQYF. DNA of the CDR3: TGTGCCAGCAGCCCCGGACTAGCGGGAGTAGGGTACCAAGAGACCCAGTACTTC.

Written as DNA, the CDR3 is TGTGCCACCAGCAGAGATCGGTACGGTCCCTATGGCTACACCTTC. Encoded protein: CATSRDRYGPYGYTF. The chain combines TRBV15 with TRBJ1-2; D not resolved. CDR1 and CDR2 (germline): LNHNV, YYDKDF (reference sequence). The CDR3 consists of 15 residues. V dropped 0 bases and J dropped 4 bases, with 12 bases sitting between them.